The 17 T cell receptor beta chains below all came from one sample that was sequenced in a study of cytotoxic CD8 clonotypes in ibrutinib-treated CLL. Libraries were prepared by immunoSEQ multiplex PCR; TCRdb keeps only in-frame clonotypes and omits some of them. Of 200,000 to 250,000 clones detected, roughly 70% appear once; the ten largest clones hold 15%. The sample consisted of PBMCs, taken after 24 months of ibrutinib treatment. Receptor source: a human donor with chronic lymphocytic leukemia.

This clone was found once. The rearrangement joins TRBV27 to TRBJ2-1, with 7 bases that match TRBD2. This CDR3 region has 16 residues. V trimming: 4 bases; J trimming: 3 bases; junction bases outside the gene matches: 9. Germline V gene sequence: CDR1 MNHEY, CDR2 SMNVEV (reference sequence). DNA of the CDR3: TGTGCCAGCAGTTCTGTCACTAGCGTTAACTACAATGAGCAGTTCTTC. Translating it yields CASSSVTSVNYNEQFF.

J is TRBJ2-3 and V is TRBV19, with D tentatively TRBD2 (5 bases). There are 16 residues in the CDR3. The V and J ends lost 4 bases and 2 bases respectively, with 16 bases between them. Germline CDR1 and CDR2: LNHDA and SQIVND (reference sequence). The CDR3 coding sequence is TGTGCCAGTAGTACTATTTCCAGCGGAACCACAGATACGCAGTATTTT. Translation gives CASSTISSGTTDTQYF.

J is TRBJ1-4 and V is TRBV14, with 7 bases that match TRBD1. Germline trimming cut 4 bases from V and 3 bases from J; bases unmatched to any gene: 5. The CDR3 has 15 residues. Germline values: CDR1 SGHDN, CDR2 FVKESK. The CDR3 is CASSLAGTANEKLFF. The CDR3 nucleotides are TGTGCCAGCAGCCTTGCTGGGACAGCTAATGAAAAACTGTTTTTT.

This clone was counted between two and nine times. This chain links TRBV4-2 with TRBJ1-1; unclear D gene. With 0 bases removed from V and 3 bases from J, the gap between germline ends came to 14 bases. Per germline, CDR1 LGHNA and CDR2 YNFKEQ. CDR3 length: 16 amino acids. The CDR3 spells CASSQEYRYTDTEAFF. CDR3 DNA sequence: TGTGCCAGCAGCCAAGAGTACCGCTACACCGACACTGAAGCTTTCTTT.

J is TRBJ2-7 and V is TRBV28, with TRBD2 matching over 10 bases. CDR1 and CDR2 from the germline V gene are MDHEN and SYDVKM. This CDR3 is 13 amino acids long. With V trimmed by 8 bases and J by 7 bases, 8 bases remained unmatched. CDR3 nucleotides: TGTGCCAGCCAGCTAGCGGGAGATGGAGAGCAGTACTTC. It codes for CASQLAGDGEQYF.

This clone appeared a few times. The rearrangement joins TRBV14 to TRBJ1-1; 10 nucleotides line up with TRBD1. The CDR3 has 14 amino acids. The J segment lost 4 bases and the V segment lost 4 bases, leaving 3 bases of the junction unmatched. Per the germline V gene, CDR1 is SGHDN and CDR2 is FVKESK. The CDR3 region is CASSRWTGGTEAFF. Here the CDR3 DNA reads TGTGCCAGCAGCCGGTGGACAGGGGGCACTGAAGCTTTCTTT. Full variable domain (remainder filled in from reference TRBV14 and TRBJ1-1): EAGVTQFPSHSVIEKGQTVTLRCDPISGHDNLYWYRRVMGKEIKFLLHFVKESKQDESGMPNNRFLAERTGGTYSTLKVQPAELEDSGVYFCASSRWTGGTEAFFGQGTRLTVV.

The table lists this clone with a few counts. This chain links TRBV7-9 with TRBJ2-1, with 7 nucleotides matching TRBD1. Germline assignment: CDR1 SEHNR and CDR2 FQNEAQ (reference sequence). This CDR3 region has 12 residues. The ends lost 8 bases at V and 9 bases at J; junction bases unmatched: 7. CDR3 residues: CASGQDFLEQFF. The CDR3 nucleotides read TGTGCCAGCGGACAGGATTTCCTTGAGCAGTTCTTC.

This clone was seen more than once but under ten times. This chain connects TRBV19 to TRBJ2-7; tentatively, D is TRBD1 or TRBD2 (6 bases each). The CDR3 is 15 residues long. Trimming pared 4 bases from V and 0 bases from J, leaving 13 bases between. Germline values: CDR1 LNHDA, CDR2 SQIVND (reference sequence). CDR3 in amino acids: CASSTGGVGSYEQYF. The CDR3 nucleotides read TGTGCCAGTAGTACCGGGGGCGTCGGCTCCTACGAGCAGTACTTC.

The chain recombines TRBV6-5 with TRBJ2-2, with D possibly matching TRBD2 (6 bases). Per the germline V gene, CDR1 is MNHEY and CDR2 is SVGAGI. The CDR3 totals 14 residues. The V end was cut by 10 bases, the J end by 4 bases, with 16 bases between. CDR3 amino acids: CATLAGIITGELFF. The DNA for the CDR3 is TGTGCCACCTTGGCGGGGATAATCACCGGGGAGCTGTTTTTT.

This clone occurred a few times. The chain combines TRBV27 with TRBJ1-5; no firm D call. The ends were cut back, 3 bases at V and 6 bases at J, with 6 bases in the middle. This CDR3 spans 12 amino acids. The germline V gene has CDR1 MNHEY and CDR2 SMNVEV (reference sequence). The CDR3 loop reads CASSFVGQPQHF. In DNA form, the CDR3 reads TGTGCCAGCAGTTTCGTCGGTCAGCCCCAGCATTTT.

The J gene is TRBJ2-1, the V gene TRBV18; 9 positions match TRBD2. Germline V gives CDR1 KGHSH, CDR2 LQKENI. The CDR3 covers 16 residues. The trim removed 3 bases at V and 5 bases at J, leaving 8 bases unmatched. The CDR3 DNA reads as TGTGCCAGCTCACCGCAAGGGGCGGGAGGGCACAATGAGCAGTTCTTC. As protein: CASSPQGAGGHNEQFF. Based on the CDR3 plus reference TRBV18 and TRBJ2-1, the full variable domain is NAGVMQNPRHLVRRRGQEARLRCSPMKGHSHVYWYRQLPEEGLKFMVYLQKENIIDESGMPKERFSAEFPKEGPSILRIQQVVRGDSAAYFCASSPQGAGGHNEQFFGPGTRLTVL.

This chain connects TRBV5-1 to TRBJ1-4, with 7 positions matching TRBD1. V lost 1 base and J lost 8; bases outside the gene matches: 14. This CDR3 has 17 amino acids. Germline V gene sequence: CDR1 SGHRS, CDR2 YFSETQ. The CDR3 DNA reads TGCGCCAGCAGCTTGCGCCTAAACTCAGGGGGAGTGGAAAAACTGTTTTTT. Encoded protein: CASSLRLNSGGVEKLFF.

The CDR3 spells CASRLGGSNQPQHF. The CDR3 region has the DNA TGTGCCAGCCGGCTCGGGGGAAGCAATCAGCCCCAGCATTTT. The chain has TRBV6-6 and TRBJ1-5; perhaps TRBD1 as D (5 bases). The CDR3 runs 14 residues. V lost 8 bases and J lost 1, with 12 bases in between. Germline CDR1 is MNHNY and CDR2 is SVGAGI (reference sequence).

The V call is TRBV2, the J call TRBJ2-5, with D unresolved. Germline values: CDR1 SNHLY, CDR2 FYNNEI. Trimming removed 2 bases at V and 3 bases at J, with 4 bases between. CDR3 length equals 12 residues. CDR3 protein: CASSERKETQYF. CDR3 coding DNA: TGTGCCAGCAGTGAAAGGAAAGAGACCCAGTACTTC.

The rearrangement links TRBV28 to TRBJ1-2; D is possibly TRBD1 (5 bases). The length of the CDR3 is 14 residues. With 8 bases removed from V and 2 bases from J, the gap between germline ends came to 15 bases. Looked up from germline, CDR1 is MDHEN and CDR2 is SYDVKM. Here the CDR3 DNA reads TGTGCCAGCTCAGGGATGGGCGAGAACTATGGCTACACCTTC. It specifies CASSGMGENYGYTF.

This clone was counted once. V gene TRBV29-1 combines with J gene TRBJ2-5; 8 bases align to TRBD2. The germline V gene has CDR1 SQVTM and CDR2 ANQGSEA. The CDR3 extends over 14 amino acids. J lost 4 bases, V lost 3 bases, and 7 bases had no gene match. DNA for the CDR3: TGCAGCGTTGAGTTCCTAGCGGGTAGAGAGACCCAGTACTTC. It yields the protein CSVEFLAGRETQYF.

This chain uses TRBV12-5 with TRBJ1-1, with a possible D match to TRBD1 (5 bases). This CDR3 is 13 amino acids long. Trimming took 7 bases from V and 4 from J, leaving 13 bases between them. Germline-derived CDR1 and CDR2 are LGHNT and FRNRAP. The CDR3 protein is CASADRGSTEAFF. CDR3 DNA: TGTGCTAGTGCCGATCGGGGGAGCACTGAAGCTTTCTTT.